This TCR beta chain was sequenced during a study of blood T cell repertoires in COVID-19. V lost 5 bases, J lost 8 bases, and 12 bases stayed unmatched. The length of the CDR3 is 17 residues. Germline CDR1 SEHNR, CDR2 FQNEAQ (reference sequence). Only in-frame clones appear in the TCRdb table, and some are missing; sequencing was by immunoSEQ multiplex PCR. The sample holds some 83,000 clones, approximately 89% seen once. The chain recombines TRBV7-9 with TRBJ2-1; the match to TRBD2 covers 13 bases. This clonotype was sampled from a man in his fifties or sixties with acute or convalescent COVID-19. The sequenced sample was peripheral blood. The CDR3 here is CASSPALAGGPGDEQFF. DNA of the CDR3: TGTGCCAGCAGCCCAGCACTAGCGGGAGGGCCAGGGGATGAGCAGTTCTTC. Full variable domain (outside the CDR3, taken from reference TRBV7-9 and TRBJ2-1): DTGVSQNPRHKITKRGQNVTFRCDPISEHNRLYWYRQTLGQGPEFLTYFQNEAQLEKSRLLSDRFSAERPKGSFSTLEIQRTEQGDSAMYLCASSPALAGGPGDEQFFGPGTRLTVL.